The 22 T cell receptor beta chains below were found in one sample sequenced in a study of T cell responses to AZD1222 COVID-19 vaccine. Method: immunoSEQ multiplex PCR; TCRdb's copy keeps in-frame clones and lacks some. In the table there are about 110,000 clones, approximately 90% of which are singletons. The specimen comprised peripheral blood, sampled on day 0 of MenACWY control vaccination. The receptors stem from an adult in good health.

The chain uses TRBV18 and TRBJ2-5; 9 positions match TRBD2. Germline assignment: CDR1 KGHSH and CDR2 LQKENI. The J segment lost 5 bases and the V segment lost 1 base, leaving 8 bases of the junction unmatched. This CDR3 comprises 16 residues. DNA for the CDR3: TGTGCCAGCTCACCACGGAGCGGGGGGTCCCTTGAGACCCAGTACTTC. It is translated as CASSPRSGGSLETQYF. Drawing the rest from reference TRBV18 and TRBJ2-5, the complete variable domain is NAGVMQNPRHLVRRRGQEARLRCSPMKGHSHVYWYRQLPEEGLKFMVYLQKENIIDESGMPKERFSAEFPKEGPSILRIQQVVRGDSAAYFCASSPRSGGSLETQYFGPGTRLLVL.

This clone was observed a few times. This sequence joins TRBV12-3 or TRBV12-4 and TRBJ1-3; D is uncertain. The CDR3 totals 13 residues. Trimming took 5 bases from V and 4 from J, leaving 9 bases between them. The CDR3 DNA reads as TGTGCCAGCAGTGACAACGGCGGAAACACCATATATTTT. It yields the protein CASSDNGGNTIYF.

CDR3 amino acids: CASSGGREQFF. The CDR3 DNA is TGTGCCAGCTCAGGGGGCAGGGAGCAGTTCTTC. The J gene is TRBJ2-1, the V gene TRBV6-5; TRBD1 matches 8 bases. V shed 8 bases, J shed 10 bases, and the junction held 4 bases outside the gene matches. CDR1 MNHEY and CDR2 SVGAGI come from the germline V gene. The CDR3 has 11 residues.

This clone was seen a handful of times. V usage is TRBV4-1 and J usage is TRBJ1-4, with TRBD1 matching 8 bases. Germline assignment: CDR1 MGHRA and CDR2 YSYEKL. Losses at the gene ends were 4 bases for V and 0 bases for J; bases not matched to a gene: 7. The CDR3 is made up of 17 amino acids. CDR3 region: CASSPSRGQATNEKLFF. CDR3 bases: TGCGCCAGCAGCCCAAGCAGGGGGCAAGCAACTAATGAAAAACTGTTTTTT.

The V call is TRBV19, the J call TRBJ1-1; D may be TRBD1 (5 bases). This CDR3 is built from 14 residues. Germline V gene sequence: CDR1 LNHDA, CDR2 SQIVND (reference sequence). V was shortened by 6 bases and J by 0 bases, with 11 bases between the two germline ends. CDR3 DNA: TGTGCCAGTAGGATCGGACACTTGAACACTGAAGCTTTCTTT. It codes for CASRIGHLNTEAFF.

The chain uses TRBV5-1 and TRBJ2-7, with D perhaps TRBD1 (7 bases). Trimming took 4 bases from V and 6 from J, leaving 17 bases between them. Germline loops: CDR1 SGHRS, CDR2 YFSETQ. The CDR3 consists of 14 residues. The CDR3 reads CASSPRQGGSEQYF. In DNA, the CDR3 is TGCGCCAGCAGCCCTAGACAGGGAGGTAGCGAGCAGTACTTC.

The chain links TRBV5-1 to TRBJ1-1; D is possibly TRBD1 (5 bases). Trimming pared 1 base from V and 6 bases from J, leaving 13 bases between. The CDR3 runs 14 residues. The germline gives CDR1 SGHRS, CDR2 YFSETQ. This CDR3 is CASSLLGQEAEAFF. DNA of the CDR3: TGCGCCAGCAGCTTGTTGGGGCAGGAGGCTGAAGCTTTCTTT.

This chain uses TRBV7-3 with TRBJ2-1; D not resolved. The germline gives CDR1 SGHTA, CDR2 FQGTGA. The CDR3 has 12 residues. Deletions cut 3 bases from V and 8 bases from J, with 8 bases between. DNA for the CDR3: TGTGCCAGCAGCTTCAATGGGGATGAGCAGTTCTTC. Amino acid sequence: CASSFNGDEQFF.

This chain joins TRBV6-5 and TRBJ1-6; a possible D gene is TRBD1 (5 bases). The CDR3 length is 14 residues. V was clipped by 2 bases and J by 7 bases, with 9 bases between them. Per the germline V gene, CDR1 is MNHEY and CDR2 is SVGAGI. DNA for the CDR3: TGTGCCAGCAGTTACGGGGGAGGGAATTCACCCCTCCACTTT. It translates to CASSYGGGNSPLHF.

The gene calls are TRBV19 and TRBJ2-1; 7 positions match TRBD2. The CDR3 has 13 amino acids. Germline trimming cut 5 bases from V and 14 bases from J; bases unmatched to any gene: 12. From germline, CDR1 is LNHDA and CDR2 SQIVND (reference sequence). The CDR3 loop is CASSPGTGGVEFF. CDR3 bases: TGTGCCAGTAGTCCCGGGACGGGGGGTGTCGAGTTCTTC.

This clone came up once. The V call is TRBV27, the J call TRBJ1-6, with D perhaps matching TRBD1 (5 bases). CDR1 MNHEY and CDR2 SMNVEV come from the germline V gene (reference sequence). The CDR3 runs to 15 residues. V dropped 3 bases and J dropped 6 bases, with 12 bases sitting between them. CDR3 loop: CASSFRGIGNSPLHF. The CDR3 DNA sequence: TGTGCCAGCAGTTTCCGGGGGATCGGTAATTCACCCCTCCACTTT.

V gene TRBV19 combines with J gene TRBJ1-5; weak D call: TRBD1 (6 bases). Germline CDR1 is LNHDA and CDR2 is SQIVND (reference sequence). The V gene lost 4 bases and the J gene lost 6 bases, with 7 bases spanning the gap. This CDR3 spans 12 amino acids. This chain's CDR3 is CASSTRGQPQHF. The CDR3 DNA is TGTGCCAGTAGTACCAGGGGTCAGCCCCAGCATTTT.

The chain combines TRBV29-1 with TRBJ2-6; the D is unclear. This CDR3 spans 15 amino acids. Germline lookup yields CDR1 SQVTM and CDR2 ANQGSEA. V was clipped by 4 bases and J by 0 bases, with 10 bases between them. CDR3 sequence: CSVAGLGSGANVLTF. CDR3 in DNA: TGCAGCGTTGCCGGCCTAGGCTCTGGGGCCAACGTCCTGACTTTC.

This chain uses TRBV29-1 with TRBJ2-5; 14 bases are a match to TRBD2. V lost 8 bases and J lost 5; bases outside the gene matches: 7. Germline V gene sequence: CDR1 SQVTM, CDR2 ANQGSEA. This CDR3 spans 14 amino acids. The CDR3 here is CSPRLAGGRETQYF. The CDR3 nucleotides are TGCAGCCCTAGACTAGCGGGGGGGCGTGAGACCCAGTACTTC.

This rearrangement joins TRBV7-2 to TRBJ2-2, with 11 positions matching TRBD2. This CDR3 is built from 16 residues. V shed 3 bases, J shed 5 bases, and the junction held 5 bases outside the gene matches. CDR1 and CDR2 (germline): SGHTA, FQGNSA. The CDR3 region is CASSLGLAALTGELFF. CDR3 coding DNA: TGTGCCAGCAGCTTGGGACTAGCGGCTCTAACCGGGGAGCTGTTTTTT.

The rearrangement joins TRBV11-2 to TRBJ1-4; TRBD1 agrees at 9 bases. Germline V lookup: CDR1 SGHAT, CDR2 FQNNGV. CDR3 length: 13 residues. J was trimmed by 8 bases and V by 5 bases; bases with no gene match: 3. The CDR3 region has the DNA TGTGCCAGCAGCCGGGACAGGGAGGAAAAACTGTTTTTT. Translated: CASSRDREEKLFF.

CDR3: CASGDSYSNQPQHF. The CDR3 nucleotides read TGTGCCAGCGGCGACAGCTATAGCAATCAGCCCCAGCATTTT. The rearrangement uses TRBV9 and TRBJ1-5; weak D call: TRBD1 (5 bases). Looked up from germline, CDR1 is SGDLS and CDR2 is YYNGEE. The CDR3 covers 14 residues. Trimming took off 7 bases at V and 0 bases at J, with 11 bases between the two ends.

The gene calls are TRBV6-5 and TRBJ2-7, with 7 bases lining up with TRBD1. The CDR3 totals 15 residues. Trimming took 6 bases from V and 2 from J; bases not matched to a gene: 10. Germline loops: CDR1 MNHEY, CDR2 SVGAGI. The CDR3 loop reads CASSREGTDAYEQYF. CDR3 DNA: TGTGCCAGCAGCCGAGAAGGGACAGACGCCTACGAGCAGTACTTC.

The chain couples TRBV6-5 to TRBJ2-7, with a tentative D call TRBD1 (6 bases). V dropped 6 bases and J dropped 9 bases, with 18 bases sitting between them. CDR1 MNHEY and CDR2 SVGAGI come from the germline V gene. The CDR3 spans 13 residues. This CDR3 reads CASRGQPGEGQYF. The CDR3 region has the DNA TGTGCCAGCAGAGGACAGCCGGGTGAGGGGCAGTACTTC.

The chain uses TRBV7-9 and TRBJ2-3; 12 nucleotides line up with TRBD1. This CDR3 spans 16 amino acids. Germline assignment: CDR1 SEHNR and CDR2 FQNEAQ (reference sequence). Trimming cost V 5 bases and J 1 base; bases outside gene matches: 4. In DNA, the CDR3 is TGTGCCAGCAGCCCCCGGGACAGGGGGCGCACAGATACGCAGTATTTT. Encoded protein: CASSPRDRGRTDTQYF.

The chain links TRBV6-5 to TRBJ2-1, with TRBD2 identical over 8 bases. The CDR3 has 14 amino acids. V shed 5 bases and J 3 bases; nucleotides not matched to a gene: 3. Germline V gene lookup returns CDR1 MNHEY and CDR2 SVGAGI. CDR3 sequence: CASSRTSFYNEQFF. DNA for the CDR3: TGTGCCAGCAGTCGGACTAGCTTCTACAATGAGCAGTTCTTC.

The chain is built from TRBV9 and TRBJ1-5; D uncertain. This CDR3 region has 14 residues. The germline gives CDR1 SGDLS, CDR2 YYNGEE. V lost 3 bases, J lost 0 bases, and 7 bases lay in between. The CDR3 region is CASSASYSNQPQHF. Written as DNA, the CDR3 is TGTGCCAGCAGCGCCTCTTATAGCAATCAGCCCCAGCATTTT. Variable domain in full (rest from reference TRBV9 and TRBJ1-5): DSGVTQTPKHLITATGQRVTLRCSPRSGDLSVYWYQQSLDQGLQFLIQYYNGEERAKGNILERFSAQQFPDLHSELNLSSLELGDSALYFCASSASYSNQPQHFGDGTRLSIL.